Following are 29 T cell receptor beta chains from one sample sequenced in a study of Ad26.COV2.S vaccination and SARS-CoV-2 variants. Sequenced by immunoSEQ multiplex PCR; TCRdb stores in-frame clones only, minus some. The sample yields some 480,000 clones, roughly 89% seen once. Treatment indicated: around 19 received Ad26.COV2.S at low or high dose, single or two shots; about 5 received placebo; per-sample allocation not given. Day 63 after the first injection of vaccine or placebo was the sampling time. Source: peripheral blood, taken in a trial of Ad26.COV2.S vaccine versus placebo. The receptors shown here come from a person between 18 and 65 years old who received the Ad26.COV2.S COVID-19 vaccine or a placebo.

J is TRBJ2-3 and V is TRBV9; D uncertain. Germline V gene sequence: CDR1 SGDLS, CDR2 YYNGEE. Trimming took 4 bases from V and 0 from J, leaving 9 bases between them. The CDR3 contains 14 residues. CDR3 residues: CASSPMASTDTQYF. The CDR3 DNA sequence: TGTGCCAGCAGCCCCATGGCTAGCACAGATACGCAGTATTTT. Full variable domain (outside the CDR3, taken from reference TRBV9 and TRBJ2-3): DSGVTQTPKHLITATGQRVTLRCSPRSGDLSVYWYQQSLDQGLQFLIQYYNGEERAKGNILERFSAQQFPDLHSELNLSSLELGDSALYFCASSPMASTDTQYFGPGTRLTVL.

The chain links TRBV6-2 or TRBV6-3 to TRBJ1-5; D unclear. The CDR3 spans 12 residues. Trimming took 5 bases from V and 7 from J, leaving 9 bases between them. Germline CDR1 MNHEY, CDR2 SVGEGT. CDR3 in amino acids: CASSDPGQPQHF. The CDR3 DNA is TGTGCCAGCAGTGATCCGGGGCAGCCCCAGCATTTT.

The chain is built from TRBV5-5 and TRBJ1-5; 10 nucleotides line up with TRBD1. With V trimmed by 1 base and J by 5 bases, 9 bases remained unmatched. The CDR3 consists of 17 residues. Germline CDR1 and CDR2: SGHKS and YYEKEE (reference sequence). The CDR3 reads CASSLRRTGGLDQPQHF. The CDR3 nucleotides read TGTGCCAGCAGCTTGCGGAGGACAGGGGGTTTGGATCAGCCCCAGCATTTT.

V usage is TRBV4-3 and J usage is TRBJ1-3, with D perhaps TRBD1 (5 bases). V lost 1 base to trimming and J lost 0 bases, with 10 bases between them. Germline-derived CDR1 and CDR2 are LGHNA and YSLEER. This CDR3 has 16 residues. CDR3 in DNA: TGCGCCAGCAGCCAAGCACCAGGGCGCTCTGGAAACACCATATATTTT. It codes for CASSQAPGRSGNTIYF.

In its sample, this clone was seen once. This rearrangement joins TRBV27 to TRBJ2-6, with TRBD2 matching over 9 bases. Germline CDR1 is MNHEY and CDR2 is SMNVEV (reference sequence). The CDR3 length is 18 residues. J gave up 1 base and V 7 bases, and 11 bases lay outside the gene matches. CDR3 bases: TGTGCCAGCACTTCGGTGACTAGCGGCCTTTCTGGGGCCAACGTCCTGACTTTC. It codes for CASTSVTSGLSGANVLTF.

The chain uses TRBV6-4 and TRBJ2-1, with 14 bases fitting TRBD2. Trimming cost V 1 base and J 6 bases; bases outside gene matches: 5. This CDR3 region has 17 residues. Germline loops: CDR1 MRHNA, CDR2 SNTAGT. The CDR3, as DNA: TGTGCCAGCAGTGACTGGAGGGGGACTAGCGGGAGCAATGAGCAGTTCTTC. Protein product: CASSDWRGTSGSNEQFF.

The J gene is TRBJ2-1, the V gene TRBV7-2; the match to TRBD2 covers 13 bases. The CDR3 extends over 15 amino acids. J lost 8 bases, V lost 5 bases, and 6 bases had no gene match. Germline CDR1 reads SGHTA; CDR2 reads FQGNSA. In nucleotides, the CDR3 is TGTGCCAGCAGCAGGACTAGCGGGAGTGTCTATGAGCAGTTCTTC. Amino acids: CASSRTSGSVYEQFF. The full variable domain, in which reference TRBV7-2 and TRBJ2-1 provide the parts outside the CDR3, is GAGVSQSPSNKVTEKGKDVELRCDPISGHTALYWYRQSLGQGLEFLIYFQGNSAPDKSGLPSDRFSAERTGGSVSTLTIQRTQQEDSAVYLCASSRTSGSVYEQFFGPGTRLTVL.

The chain joins TRBV2 to TRBJ2-7; D may be TRBD1 (5 bases). The V end was cut by 5 bases, the J end by 9 bases, with 17 bases between. The V gene's germline CDR1 is SNHLY and CDR2 FYNNEI. The CDR3 covers 13 residues. Written as DNA, the CDR3 is TGTGCCAGCAGTCTCCCGTTGAACACAGGGCAGTACTTC. Its translation: CASSLPLNTGQYF.

The chain is built from TRBV7-9 and TRBJ2-7, with 8 bases that match TRBD2. The V gene's germline CDR1 is SEHNR and CDR2 FQNEAQ (reference sequence). CDR3 length: 14 amino acids. The ends lost 2 bases at V and 2 bases at J; junction bases unmatched: 2. The CDR3 region has the DNA TGTGCCAGCAGCTTATTAGCGGGACCCTACGAGCAGTACTTC. Residues: CASSLLAGPYEQYF.

The V and J genes are TRBV6-5 and TRBJ1-3, with D possibly matching TRBD1 (5 bases). The V gene lost 5 bases and the J gene lost 0 bases, with 11 bases spanning the gap. Germline assignment: CDR1 MNHEY and CDR2 SVGAGI. The CDR3 runs 15 residues. The CDR3 DNA sequence: TGTGCCAGCAGTAGCGGACACTCCTCTGGAAACACCATATATTTT. It codes for CASSSGHSSGNTIYF.

This chain joins TRBV27 and TRBJ2-7, with 12 nucleotides matching TRBD2. Germline-derived CDR1 and CDR2 are MNHEY and SMNVEV (reference sequence). The CDR3 sequence is 16 residues long. Germline trimming cut 6 bases from V and 4 bases from J; bases unmatched to any gene: 10. DNA for the CDR3: TGTGCCAGCAGCAAGGGGGTTACTAGCGGGAGGTACGAGCAGTACTTC. Its protein product is CASSKGVTSGRYEQYF.

This clone has just a few counts. The chain links TRBV11-3 to TRBJ2-1; 9 bases agree with TRBD2. The CDR3 is 14 amino acids. The V segment lost 2 bases and the J segment 5 bases; nucleotides outside the gene matches: 1. Germline lookup yields CDR1 SGHNT and CDR2 YENEEA. DNA of the CDR3: TGTGCCAGCAGCTTAACTAGCGGGCACAATGAGCAGTTCTTC. It encodes CASSLTSGHNEQFF.

The genes are TRBV27 and TRBJ2-5; 7 bases match TRBD2. The CDR3 is 16 amino acids. The germline CDR1 and CDR2 sequences are MNHEY and SMNVEV (reference sequence). The V and J ends lost 8 bases and 0 bases, in that order; junction bases with no gene match: 12. CDR3 bases: TGTGCCAGCTCACCCTCTCGGGGGGTTCACCAAGAGACCCAGTACTTC. Translation gives CASSPSRGVHQETQYF.

This chain joins TRBV9 and TRBJ1-1; D is undetermined. CDR3 size: 14 residues. CDR1 and CDR2 from the germline V gene are SGDLS and YYNGEE. Trimming pared 3 bases from V and 2 bases from J, leaving 11 bases between. The CDR3 region is CASSAAGRNTEAFF. The CDR3 DNA is TGTGCCAGCAGCGCTGCGGGCAGAAACACTGAAGCTTTCTTT. Full variable domain (remainder filled in from reference TRBV9 and TRBJ1-1): DSGVTQTPKHLITATGQRVTLRCSPRSGDLSVYWYQQSLDQGLQFLIQYYNGEERAKGNILERFSAQQFPDLHSELNLSSLELGDSALYFCASSAAGRNTEAFFGQGTRLTVV.

V usage is TRBV4-2 and J usage is TRBJ2-2; D perhaps matches TRBD2 (7 bases). Looked up from germline, CDR1 is LGHNA and CDR2 is YNFKEQ. V lost 2 bases to trimming and J lost 4 bases, with 14 bases between them. The CDR3 length is 16 residues. CDR3 loop: CASSQPAGAGTGELFF. CDR3 DNA: TGTGCCAGCAGCCAACCGGCGGGGGCGGGCACCGGGGAGCTGTTTTTT.

The CDR3 DNA sequence: TGCGCCAGCAGCACCGGGACTAGCGGATACAATGAGCAGTTCTTC. This gives the protein CASSTGTSGYNEQFF. The genes are TRBV5-1 and TRBJ2-1; 11 nucleotides line up with TRBD2. Germline V CDR1 and CDR2: SGHRS, YFSETQ. The CDR3 is made up of 15 amino acids. The ends lost 4 bases at V and 4 bases at J; junction bases unmatched: 4.

This clone was found a few times. This chain joins TRBV28 and TRBJ1-3; no definite D call. CDR1 MDHEN and CDR2 SYDVKM come from the germline V gene. This CDR3 has 15 residues. Trimming pared 6 bases from V and 1 base from J, leaving 13 bases between. The CDR3 DNA follows: TGTGCCAGCAGCCTCTTTCCCGGATCTGGAAACACCATATATTTT. As protein: CASSLFPGSGNTIYF.

The rearrangement links TRBV30 to TRBJ1-2, with a weak D call TRBD1 (5 bases). V lost 4 bases, J lost 4 bases, and 13 bases lay in between. CDR3 size: 13 residues. Germline values: CDR1 GTSNPN, CDR2 SVGIG (reference sequence). The CDR3 nucleotides are TGTGCCTGGACCCCCGGTCAGGGCTATGGCTACACCTTC. Translating it yields CAWTPGQGYGYTF.

The chain combines TRBV19 with TRBJ1-5; perhaps TRBD1 as D (5 bases). CDR3 size: 14 residues. CDR1 and CDR2 from the germline V gene are LNHDA and SQIVND (reference sequence). V was shortened by 3 bases and J by 6 bases, with 12 bases between the two germline ends. Here the CDR3 reads CASSIRGFGQPQHF. CDR3 DNA: TGTGCCAGTAGTATTAGGGGTTTTGGTCAGCCCCAGCATTTT.

The chain uses TRBV5-4 and TRBJ2-5; 13 bases agree with TRBD2. The V gene's germline CDR1 is SGHNT and CDR2 YYREEE (reference sequence). Losses at the gene ends were 5 bases for V and 1 base for J; bases not matched to a gene: 5. The CDR3 has 16 residues. Here the CDR3 reads CASRPGTSGIQETQYF. CDR3 nucleotide sequence: TGTGCCAGCAGGCCCGGGACTAGCGGGATCCAAGAGACCCAGTACTTC.

As for this clone: The sample carries other DNA sequences with the same CDR3. This chain uses TRBV15 with TRBJ1-5; D remains ambiguous. CDR3 length: 14 amino acids. Trimming took 0 bases from V and 2 from J, leaving 5 bases between them. Germline V gene data show CDR1 as LNHNV and CDR2 as YYDKDF (reference sequence). The CDR3 sequence is CATSRDRGNQPQHF. CDR3 DNA: TGTGCCACCAGCAGAGATAGGGGCAATCAGCCCCAGCATTTT.

The genes are TRBV19 and TRBJ2-7; 8 positions match TRBD2. CDR3 length: 15 amino acids. The V gene's germline CDR1 is LNHDA and CDR2 SQIVND (reference sequence). Trimming at V came to 3 bases and at J to 2 bases, leaving 6 bases not matched to a gene. The CDR3 is CASSIEAGGTYEQYF. The CDR3 DNA sequence: TGTGCCAGTAGTATCGAGGCGGGAGGAACCTACGAGCAGTACTTC.

The chain links TRBV9 to TRBJ1-6, with D possibly TRBD1 on 5 matching bases. The CDR3 is made up of 14 amino acids. Germline assignment: CDR1 SGDLS and CDR2 YYNGEE. V lost 0 bases and J lost 9, with 10 bases in between. The chain's CDR3 is CASSVGAGGSPLHF. The DNA for the CDR3 is TGTGCCAGCAGCGTAGGGGCGGGGGGTTCACCCCTCCACTTT.

The rearrangement joins TRBV25-1 to TRBJ1-1; TRBD1 matches at 11 bases. Germline values: CDR1 MGHDK, CDR2 SYGVNS. The CDR3 loop spans 14 amino acids. Trimming at V came to 6 bases and at J to 3 bases, leaving 3 bases not matched to a gene. CDR3 sequence (DNA): TGTGCCAGCAGGGGACAGGGGGGGTACACTGAAGCTTTCTTT. It yields the protein CASRGQGGYTEAFF. The full variable domain, in which reference TRBV25-1 and TRBJ1-1 provide the parts outside the CDR3, is EADIYQTPRYLVIGTGKKITLECSQTMGHDKMYWYQQDPGMELHLIHYSYGVNSTEKGDLSSESTVSRIRTEHFPLTLESARPSHTSQYLCASRGQGGYTEAFFGQGTRLTVV.

The gene calls are TRBV27 and TRBJ2-2; D is unresolved. Trimming took 2 bases from V and 0 from J, leaving 4 bases between them. CDR1 is MNHEY and CDR2 is SMNVEV in the germline V gene (reference sequence). The CDR3 consists of 14 residues. The CDR3 bases are TGTGCCAGCAGTTTAAGGCCGAACACCGGGGAGCTGTTTTTT. It yields the protein CASSLRPNTGELFF.

The chain combines TRBV7-2 with TRBJ2-7, with D possibly being TRBD2 (6 bases). The germline V gene encodes CDR1 SGHTA and CDR2 FQGNSA. The CDR3 runs to 17 residues. With 1 base removed from V and 2 bases from J, the gap between germline ends came to 18 bases. CDR3 loop: CASSLEVGGNSPYEQYF. As DNA, the CDR3 is TGTGCCAGCAGCTTAGAGGTCGGCGGGAACTCCCCCTACGAGCAGTACTTC.

The chain uses TRBV28 and TRBJ2-4; D uncertain. The CDR3 has 15 residues. V was cut by 4 bases and J by 0 bases, with 10 bases left in between. The germline V gene encodes CDR1 MDHEN and CDR2 SYDVKM. CDR3: CASSWVVGAKNIQYF. As DNA, the CDR3 is TGTGCCAGCAGTTGGGTGGTGGGAGCCAAAAACATTCAGTACTTC.

The chain combines TRBV4-2 with TRBJ1-1; D uncertain. Trimming took 0 bases from V and 1 from J, leaving 9 bases between them. Germline-derived CDR1 and CDR2 are LGHNA and YNFKEQ. This CDR3 is 15 amino acids long. Here the CDR3 reads CASSQDGSGNTEAFF. DNA for the CDR3: TGTGCCAGCAGCCAAGATGGTTCGGGGAACACTGAAGCTTTCTTT.

The J gene is TRBJ2-3, the V gene TRBV4-3, with D unresolved. Per the germline V gene, CDR1 is LGHNA and CDR2 is YSLEER. V lost 1 base and J lost 4, with 12 bases in between. This CDR3 contains 15 residues. This CDR3 reads CASSQVRGSSDTQYF. In DNA form, the CDR3 reads TGCGCCAGCAGCCAAGTGCGTGGTAGTTCAGATACGCAGTATTTT.